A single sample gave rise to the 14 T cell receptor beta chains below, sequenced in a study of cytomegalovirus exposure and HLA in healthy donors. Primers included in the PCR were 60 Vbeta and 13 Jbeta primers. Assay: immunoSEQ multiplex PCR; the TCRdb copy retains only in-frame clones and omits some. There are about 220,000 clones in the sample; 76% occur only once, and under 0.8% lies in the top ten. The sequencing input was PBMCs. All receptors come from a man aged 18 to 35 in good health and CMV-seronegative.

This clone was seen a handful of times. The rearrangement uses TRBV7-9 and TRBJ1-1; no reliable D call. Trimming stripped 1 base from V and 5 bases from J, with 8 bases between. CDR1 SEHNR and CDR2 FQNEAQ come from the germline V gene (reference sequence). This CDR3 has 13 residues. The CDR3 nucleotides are TGTGCCAGCAGCTTAGAGTTCGGGACTGAAGCTTTCTTT. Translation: CASSLEFGTEAFF.

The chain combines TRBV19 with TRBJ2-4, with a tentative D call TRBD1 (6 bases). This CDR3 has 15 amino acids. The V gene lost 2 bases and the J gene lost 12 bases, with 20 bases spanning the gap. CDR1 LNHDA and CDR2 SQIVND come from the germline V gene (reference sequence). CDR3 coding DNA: TGTGCCAGTAGTATATGGGGTAACAGGGCATTGGATCAGTACTTC. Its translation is CASSIWGNRALDQYF. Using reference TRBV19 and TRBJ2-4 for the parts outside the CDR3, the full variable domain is DGGITQSPKYLFRKEGQNVTLSCEQNLNHDAMYWYRQDPGQGLRLIYYSQIVNDFQKGDIAEGYSVSREKKESFPLTVTSAQKNPTAFYLCASSIWGNRALDQYFGAGTRLSVL.

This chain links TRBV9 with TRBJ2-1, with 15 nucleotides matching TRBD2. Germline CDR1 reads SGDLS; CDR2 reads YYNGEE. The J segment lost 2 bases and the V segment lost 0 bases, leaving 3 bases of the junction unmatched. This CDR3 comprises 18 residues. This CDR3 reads CASSVEGLAGGPYNEQFF. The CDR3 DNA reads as TGTGCCAGCAGCGTAGAGGGACTAGCGGGAGGACCCTACAATGAGCAGTTCTTC.

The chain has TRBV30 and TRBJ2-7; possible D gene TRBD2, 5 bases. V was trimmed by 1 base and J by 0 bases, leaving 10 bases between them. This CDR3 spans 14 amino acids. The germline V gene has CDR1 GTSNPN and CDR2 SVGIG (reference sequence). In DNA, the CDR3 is TGTGCCTGGAGTGCCGGGATCGGCTCCTACGAGCAGTACTTC. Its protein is CAWSAGIGSYEQYF.

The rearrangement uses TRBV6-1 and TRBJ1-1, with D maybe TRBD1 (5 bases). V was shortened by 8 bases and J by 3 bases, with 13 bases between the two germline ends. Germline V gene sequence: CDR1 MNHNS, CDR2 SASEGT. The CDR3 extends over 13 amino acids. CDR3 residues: CASRGVSDTEAFF. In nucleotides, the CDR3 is TGTGCCAGCCGGGGGGTGTCGGACACTGAAGCTTTCTTT.

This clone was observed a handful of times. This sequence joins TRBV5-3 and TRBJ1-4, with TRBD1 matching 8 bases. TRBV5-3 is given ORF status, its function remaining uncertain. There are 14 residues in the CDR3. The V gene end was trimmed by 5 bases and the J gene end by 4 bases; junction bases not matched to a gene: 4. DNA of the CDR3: TGTGCCAGAAGTTGGGACAGGTTTAATGAAAAACTGTTTTTT. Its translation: CARSWDRFNEKLFF.

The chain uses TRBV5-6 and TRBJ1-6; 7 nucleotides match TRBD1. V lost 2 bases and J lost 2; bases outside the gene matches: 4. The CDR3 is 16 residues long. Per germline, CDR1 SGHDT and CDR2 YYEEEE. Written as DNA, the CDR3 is TGTGCCAGCAGCTTTTCCGGGACAGCCTATAATTCACCCCTCCACTTT. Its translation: CASSFSGTAYNSPLHF.

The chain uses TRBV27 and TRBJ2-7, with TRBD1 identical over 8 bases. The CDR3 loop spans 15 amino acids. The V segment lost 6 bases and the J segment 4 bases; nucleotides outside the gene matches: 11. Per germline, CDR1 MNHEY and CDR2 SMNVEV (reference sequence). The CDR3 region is CASSFLRGRQYEQYF. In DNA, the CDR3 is TGTGCCAGCAGCTTCCTCAGGGGGCGCCAGTACGAGCAGTACTTC.

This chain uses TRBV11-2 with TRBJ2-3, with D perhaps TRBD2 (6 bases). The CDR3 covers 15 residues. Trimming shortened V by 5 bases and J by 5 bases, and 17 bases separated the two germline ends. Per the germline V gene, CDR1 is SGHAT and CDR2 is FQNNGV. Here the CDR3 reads CASSDWVGEEDTQYF. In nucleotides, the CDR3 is TGTGCCAGCAGCGATTGGGTGGGGGAGGAAGATACGCAGTATTTT.

The CDR3 here is CASSPTVGGGSEQYF. The DNA of the CDR3 is TGTGCCAGTAGTCCCACTGTGGGGGGTGGGAGCGAGCAGTACTTC. The V and J genes are TRBV19 and TRBJ2-7; D is perhaps TRBD2 (6 bases). The ends were cut back, 5 bases at V and 6 bases at J, with 20 bases in the middle. There are 15 residues in the CDR3. Germline-derived CDR1 and CDR2 are LNHDA and SQIVND (reference sequence).

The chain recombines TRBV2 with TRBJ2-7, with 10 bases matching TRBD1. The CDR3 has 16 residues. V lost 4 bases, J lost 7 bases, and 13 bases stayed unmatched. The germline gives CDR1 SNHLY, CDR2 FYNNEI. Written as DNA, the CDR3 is TGTGCCAGCAGTGCCCTACTAGGGACAGGGGTCTGGGAGCAGTACTTC. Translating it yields CASSALLGTGVWEQYF.

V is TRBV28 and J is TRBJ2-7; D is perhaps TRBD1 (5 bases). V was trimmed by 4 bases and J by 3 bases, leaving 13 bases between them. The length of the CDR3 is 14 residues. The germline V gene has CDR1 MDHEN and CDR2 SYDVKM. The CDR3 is CASSSHQGYYEQYF. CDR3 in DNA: TGTGCCAGCAGTTCTCACCAGGGTTACTACGAGCAGTACTTC.

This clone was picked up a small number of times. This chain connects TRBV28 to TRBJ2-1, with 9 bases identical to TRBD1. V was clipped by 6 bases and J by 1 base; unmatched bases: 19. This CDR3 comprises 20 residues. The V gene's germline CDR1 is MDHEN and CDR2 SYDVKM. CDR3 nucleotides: TGTGCCAGCAGGGACAGGGGACTATACACCGCATCGACTTCCTACAATGAGCAGTTCTTC. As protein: CASRDRGLYTASTSYNEQFF. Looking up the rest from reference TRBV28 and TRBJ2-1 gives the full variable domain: DVKVTQSSRYLVKRTGEKVFLECVQDMDHENMFWYRQDPGLGLRLIYFSYDVKMKEKGDIPEGYSVSREKKERFSLILESASTNQTSMYLCASRDRGLYTASTSYNEQFFGPGTRLTVL.

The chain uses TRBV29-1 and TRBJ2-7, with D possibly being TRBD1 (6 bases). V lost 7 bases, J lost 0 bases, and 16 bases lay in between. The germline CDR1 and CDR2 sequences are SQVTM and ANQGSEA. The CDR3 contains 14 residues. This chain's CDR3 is CSADEQGISYEQYF. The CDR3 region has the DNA TGCAGCGCTGATGAACAGGGTATCTCCTACGAGCAGTACTTC.